This is a list of T cell receptor beta chains from one sample in a study of beta chain features in type 1 diabetes. Sequenced by immunoSEQ multiplex PCR; TCRdb stores in-frame clones only, minus some. This sample has 450,000 to 550,000 clones, with approximately 30% found just once. Sequenced material: naive CD4+ T cells from blood. The receptor set was obtained from a man aged 18 to 30 in good health. Each CDR3 is given with its conserved first and last residue. D genes are given only for firm matches. The size entry is marked missing in some rows and otherwise reads once, few, many or a size class.

>TRBV4-1|TRBJ2-2|NA|NA
CASSQPGAGNTGELFF
TGCGCCAGCAGCCAACCAGGGGCAGGGAACACCGGGGAGCTGTTTTTT
>TRBV30|TRBJ1-2|NA|few
CAWSVGAYGYTF
TGTGCCTGGAGTGTAGGAGCCTATGGCTACACCTTC
>TRBV9|TRBJ2-1|NA|NA
CASSIAHLSSYNEQFF
TGTGCCAGCAGCATCGCTCACCTGAGCTCCTACAATGAGCAGTTCTTC
>TRBV9|TRBJ2-2|NA|NA
CASTAGRALSTGELFF
TGTGCCAGCACCGCGGGGCGGGCGTTGAGTACCGGGGAGCTGTTTTTT
>TRBV29-1|TRBJ2-4|NA|few
CSALTGQGNIQYF
TGCAGCGCCCTCACAGGGCAGGGGAACATTCAGTACTTC
>TRBV5-6|TRBJ1-2|NA|NA
CASSLPGIGGYGYTF
TGTGCCAGCAGCCTGCCCGGGATCGGCGGCTATGGCTACACCTTC
>TRBV30|TRBJ2-2|NA|NA
CAWSYGITGPRNTGELFF
TGTGCCTGGAGTTACGGCATTACGGGACCGCGAAACACCGGGGAGCTGTTTTTT
>TRBV30|TRBJ1-1|NA|NA
CAWSVRRVSTEAFF
TGTGCCTGGAGTGTACGCAGAGTGAGTACTGAAGCTTTCTTT
>TRBV18|TRBJ2-7|TRBD1|NA
CASSTGTGPYEQYF
TGTGCCAGCTCAACCGGGACAGGACCCTACGAGCAGTACTTC
>TRBV7-7|TRBJ2-7|NA|NA
CASSFSRGSFHEQYF
TGTGCCAGCAGCTTCAGCAGGGGAAGTTTCCACGAGCAGTACTTC
>TRBV30|TRBJ2-1|NA|few
CAWSSGSRGFQFF
TGTGCCTGGAGTAGTGGGAGCAGGGGCTTTCAGTTCTTC
>TRBV19|TRBJ2-4|NA|few
CASTPRGIRDIQYF
TGTGCCAGTACTCCCCGGGGCATCCGGGACATTCAGTACTTC
>TRBV29-1|TRBJ2-7|NA|NA
CSALTSYRDEQYF
TGCAGCGCGTTGACTAGTTACCGGGACGAGCAGTACTTC
>TRBV29-1|TRBJ1-2|NA|NA
CSVQPIRGQVGYTF
TGCAGCGTCCAGCCGATTCGGGGGCAGGTTGGCTACACCTTC
>TRBV29-1|TRBJ1-1|NA|few
CSGYTGRTEAFF
TGCAGCGGCTATACAGGGAGAACTGAAGCTTTCTTT
>TRBV25-1|TRBJ1-4|NA|NA
CASSSGTGFDEKLFF
TGTGCCAGCTCCTCCGGGACGGGGTTTGATGAAAAACTGTTTTTT
>TRBV19|TRBJ2-7|TRBD1|NA
CASSPTGGPYEQYF
TGTGCCAGTAGCCCGACAGGGGGCCCCTACGAGCAGTACTTC
>TRBV9|TRBJ2-1|NA|NA
CASSTRPPMGEQFF
TGTGCCAGCAGCACCCGACCCCCAATGGGTGAGCAGTTCTTC
>TRBV29-1|TRBJ2-7|NA|NA
CSAAKGKRDYEQYF
TGCAGCGCCGCTAAAGGCAAGAGGGACTACGAGCAGTACTTC
>TRBV29-1|TRBJ1-1|TRBD1|NA
CSVELLRDRALNTEAFF
TGCAGCGTTGAACTTCTCCGGGACAGGGCCCTTAACACTGAAGCTTTCTTT
>TRBV29-1|TRBJ1-4|NA|few
CSVLSVDEKLFF
TGCAGCGTCCTCTCTGTGGATGAAAAACTGTTTTTT
>TRBV28|TRBJ2-5|NA|few
CASSSGRETQYF
TGTGCCAGCTCCTCAGGCAGGGAGACCCAGTACTTC
>TRBV30|TRBJ2-3|NA|few
CAWHKAGGGQYF
TGTGCCTGGCATAAGGCCGGCGGAGGGCAGTATTTT
>TRBV2|TRBJ2-2|TRBD1|few
CASSRDRAVTGELFF
TGTGCCAGCAGTAGGGACAGGGCGGTCACCGGGGAGCTGTTTTTT
>TRBV30|TRBJ2-7|TRBD2|few
CAWSVRGRLSEQYF
TGTGCCTGGAGTGTCCGCGGGAGGTTAAGCGAGCAGTACTTC
>TRBV29-1|TRBJ1-1|NA|NA
CSATGWGEAFF
TGCAGCGCCACGGGGTGGGGAGAAGCTTTCTTT
>TRBV29-1|TRBJ2-2|NA|NA
CSARTNNANTGELFF
TGCAGCGCTCGAACGAATAATGCGAACACCGGGGAGCTGTTTTTT
>TRBV7-6|TRBJ2-2|TRBD2|NA
CASSRIGGTPGELFF
TGTGCCAGCAGCAGAATCGGGGGGACCCCCGGGGAGCTGTTTTTT
>TRBV4-2|TRBJ2-7|TRBD2|NA
CASSQALAGYEQYF
TGTGCCAGCAGCCAAGCCCTAGCGGGCTACGAGCAGTACTTC
>TRBV6-1|TRBJ1-2|NA|NA
CASSESWTSRGYTF
TGTGCCAGCAGTGAATCCTGGACATCTCGTGGCTACACCTTC
>TRBV28|TRBJ2-3|NA|NA
CASSLIGYRGPDTQYF
TGTGCCAGCAGTTTAATTGGCTACCGAGGTCCAGATACGCAGTATTTT
>TRBV11-2|TRBJ2-4|TRBD1|NA
CASSTGQGRNIQYF
TGTGCCAGCAGCACAGGACAGGGTAGGAACATTCAGTACTTC
>TRBV5-6|TRBJ2-7|NA|few
CASSVLAYEQYF
TGTGCCAGCAGCGTACTAGCTTACGAGCAGTACTTC
>TRBV25-1|TRBJ2-7|NA|NA
CASSEFYEQYF
TGTGCCAGCAGTGAATTCTACGAGCAGTACTTC
>TRBV7-2|TRBJ2-7|NA|once
CASSFLGHSSYEQYF
TGTGCCAGCAGCTTCCTGGGACATAGCTCCTACGAGCAGTACTTC
>TRBV5-1|TRBJ2-7|NA|NA
CAGRRDVSSYEQYF
TGCGCCGGCAGACGGGACGTGAGCTCCTACGAGCAGTACTTC
>TRBV29-1|TRBJ1-1|NA|few
CSVTEYNTEAFF
TGCAGCGTGACGGAATATAACACTGAAGCTTTCTTT
>TRBV5-1|TRBJ2-7|NA|NA
CASSLSPGVSYEQYF
TGCGCCAGCAGCTTGTCCCCCGGGGTCTCCTACGAGCAGTACTTC
>TRBV7-2|TRBJ2-3|TRBD1|NA
CASRSTGQTTDTQYF
TGTGCCAGCAGGTCGACGGGACAGACCACAGATACGCAGTATTTT
>TRBV7-9|TRBJ2-4|TRBD2|NA
CASSIQRATSGNIQYF
TGTGCCAGCAGCATCCAGAGGGCGACTAGCGGAAACATTCAGTACTTC
>TRBV29-1|TRBJ2-1|TRBD2|NA
CSVSLMQGTRSYNEQFF
TGCAGCGTTTCCCTTATGCAGGGGACTAGGTCCTACAATGAGCAGTTCTTC
>TRBV6-5|TRBJ1-4|NA|NA
CASSRWAAGDEKLFF
TGTGCCAGCAGCCGGTGGGCGGCAGGGGACGAAAAACTGTTTTTT
>TRBV2|TRBJ2-4|NA|few
CASRFDQAAKNIQYF
TGTGCCAGCCGATTTGACCAGGCAGCCAAAAACATTCAGTACTTC
>TRBV5-1|TRBJ1-4|TRBD1|NA
CASRAAGQTNEKLFF
TGCGCCAGCAGAGCCGCGGGACAGACTAATGAAAAACTGTTTTTT
>TRBV15|TRBJ1-3|NA|few
CATSRERAGETGNTIYF
TGTGCCACCAGCAGAGAAAGGGCAGGGGAGACTGGAAACACCATATATTTT
>TRBV7-8|TRBJ2-1|TRBD2|few
CASSFGILLAGIHEQFF
TGTGCCAGCAGCTTTGGGATCTTGTTAGCGGGAATCCATGAGCAGTTCTTC
>TRBV2|TRBJ2-1|TRBD1|few
CASRQSGTGKSGEQFF
TGTGCCAGCAGACAGAGCGGGACAGGGAAGTCCGGTGAGCAGTTCTTC
>TRBV29-1|TRBJ2-1|TRBD1|few
CSGDRGLYNEQFF
TGCAGCGGGGACAGGGGACTCTACAATGAGCAGTTCTTC
>TRBV30|TRBJ2-7|TRBD2|NA
CAWSVPGLAVYEQYF
TGTGCCTGGAGTGTACCGGGACTAGCGGTTTACGAGCAGTACTTC
>TRBV6-1|TRBJ2-7|TRBD2|few
CASSVTSGSYEQYF
TGTGCCAGCAGTGTGACTAGCGGGAGCTACGAGCAGTACTTC
>TRBV4-2|TRBJ2-3|NA|NA
CASGSDTQYF
TGTGCCAGCGGGTCAGATACGCAGTATTTT
>TRBV23-1|TRBJ2-2|NA|NA
CASSQSPRRANTGELFF
TGCGCCAGCAGTCAATCGCCCCGCAGGGCGAACACCGGGGAGCTGTTTTTT
>TRBV29-1|TRBJ2-3|TRBD1|few
CSVVQGVTDTQYF
TGCAGCGTTGTTCAGGGGGTCACAGATACGCAGTATTTT
>TRBV9|TRBJ2-7|TRBD1|NA
CASSIRDSSYEQYF
TGTGCCAGCAGCATCCGGGACAGTAGCTACGAGCAGTACTTC